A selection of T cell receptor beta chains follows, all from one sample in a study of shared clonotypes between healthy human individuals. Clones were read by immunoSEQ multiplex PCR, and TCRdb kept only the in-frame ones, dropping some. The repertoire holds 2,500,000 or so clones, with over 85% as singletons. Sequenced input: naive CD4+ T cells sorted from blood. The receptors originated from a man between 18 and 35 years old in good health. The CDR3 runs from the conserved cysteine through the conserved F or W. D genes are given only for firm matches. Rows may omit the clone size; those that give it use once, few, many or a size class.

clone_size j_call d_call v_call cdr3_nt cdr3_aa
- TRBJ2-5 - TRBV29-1 TGCAGCGGTTTCCAAGGGGCCCAGTACTTC CSGFQGAQYF
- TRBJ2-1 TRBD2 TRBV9 TGTGCCAGCAGCGTAGGCACTAGCGGATACAATGAGCAGTTCTTC CASSVGTSGYNEQFF
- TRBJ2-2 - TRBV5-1 TGCGCCAGCAGCCTCTACCGGGACGTCAACACCGGGGAGCTGTTTTTT CASSLYRDVNTGELFF
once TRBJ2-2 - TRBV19 TGTGCCAGTGCTGGGGGGAAAACCGGGGAGCTGTTTTTT CASAGGKTGELFF
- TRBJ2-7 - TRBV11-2 TGTGCCAGCAGTTACGAGGGGGGATCCGGAAACGAGCAGTACTTC CASSYEGGSGNEQYF
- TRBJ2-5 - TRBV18 TGTGCCAGCTCACCAGGAACACCACAAGAGACCCAGTACTTC CASSPGTPQETQYF
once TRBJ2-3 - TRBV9 TGTGCCAGCAGCGTAGGTCGTTTCGGGACAGATACGCAGTATTTT CASSVGRFGTDTQYF
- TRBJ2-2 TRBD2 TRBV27 TGTGCCAGCAGTCCCGGGACTAGCGAGAACACCGGGGAGCTGTTTTTT CASSPGTSENTGELFF
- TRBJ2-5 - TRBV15 TGTGCCACCAGCAATTCTGGGATCTTAAGCCAAGAGACCCAGTACTTC CATSNSGILSQETQYF
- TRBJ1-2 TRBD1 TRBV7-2 TGTGCCAGCAGCTCCCGGACAGGGGCAGACTATGGCTACACCTTC CASSSRTGADYGYTF
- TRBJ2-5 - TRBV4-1 TGCGCCAGCAGCCAAGTCGGCAAGGAGCGGCAAGAGACCCAGTACTTC CASSQVGKERQETQYF
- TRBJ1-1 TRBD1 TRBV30 TGTGCCTGGAGTAACGACAGGGTCACTGAAGCTTTCTTT CAWSNDRVTEAFF
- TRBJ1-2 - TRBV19 TGTGCCAGTAGTATCGGGAACCCCTACCAGAGCGATGGCTACACCTTC CASSIGNPYQSDGYTF
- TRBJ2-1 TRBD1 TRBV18 TGTGCCAGTTGTTCCGGGACAGGGACGTACAATGAGCAGTTCTTC CASCSGTGTYNEQFF
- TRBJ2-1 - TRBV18 TGTGCCAGCTCACCTTCCCGGGTCCCAAGTTTGGATGAGCAGTTCTTC CASSPSRVPSLDEQFF
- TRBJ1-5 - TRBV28 TGTGCCAGCAGTTCACAGGGTATTGGCAATCAGCCCCAGCATTTT CASSSQGIGNQPQHF